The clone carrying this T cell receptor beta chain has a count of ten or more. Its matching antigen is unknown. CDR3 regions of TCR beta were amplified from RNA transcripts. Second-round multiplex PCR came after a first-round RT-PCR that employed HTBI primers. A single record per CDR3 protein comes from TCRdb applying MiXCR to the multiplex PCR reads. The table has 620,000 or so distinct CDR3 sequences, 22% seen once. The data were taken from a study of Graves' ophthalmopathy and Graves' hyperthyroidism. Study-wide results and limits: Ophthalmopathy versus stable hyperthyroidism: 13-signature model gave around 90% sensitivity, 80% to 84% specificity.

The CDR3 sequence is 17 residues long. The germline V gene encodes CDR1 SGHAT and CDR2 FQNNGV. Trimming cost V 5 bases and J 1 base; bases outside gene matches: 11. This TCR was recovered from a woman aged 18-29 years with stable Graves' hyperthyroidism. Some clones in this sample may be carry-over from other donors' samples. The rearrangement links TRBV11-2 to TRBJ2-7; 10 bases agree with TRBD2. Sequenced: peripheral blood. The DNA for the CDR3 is TGTGCCAGCAGCCCCGCGGCTAGCGGGGGTCCTTCCTACGAGCAGTACTTC. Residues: CASSPAASGGPSYEQYF.